The entry below describes one T cell receptor beta chain. The data were taken from a study of T cell changes during pregnancy in multiple sclerosis. Data came from immunoSEQ multiplex PCR; TCRdb stores just in-frame clones and leaves some out. The table lists 55,000 or so clones, 70% to 90% of them singletons. This sequence was found in a female donor with multiple sclerosis, enrolled in a pregnancy study. Sample: CD4+ T cells from peripheral blood mononuclear cells, taken in the first trimester of pregnancy.

The DNA of the CDR3 is TGTGCCAGCAGCTTAGGGCCCGGGACTAGCGGCCCGGGGGGTGAGCAGTTCTTC. As protein: CASSLGPGTSGPGGEQFF. The V and J genes are TRBV7-9 and TRBJ2-1, with 11 positions matching TRBD2. The germline CDR1 and CDR2 sequences are SEHNR and FQNEAQ (reference sequence). The CDR3 consists of 18 residues. Trimming at V came to 1 base and at J to 9 bases, leaving 14 bases not matched to a gene.